This TCR beta chain was retrieved from a study of neoadjuvant anti-PD-1 for oral cavity cancer (dated by TCRdb to the early 2020s). About the full investigation: Before undergoing curative-intent surgical resection, most patients got three to four biweekly nivolumab doses at 3 mg/kg. A fourth nivolumab dose was given around day 43 to patients without progression, and definitive surgical resection was performed in those patients on days 50-56. Under RECIST 1.1, a patient counted as a responder if showing complete response, partial response or stable disease, and as a non-responder if showing progression. The parent correlative cohort included approximately 13 patients, with a roughly 34% response rate.

Tumor libraries used mostly roughly 4.6 ug of input genomic DNA for survey sequencing, with two replicates per sample. Following the manufacturer's instructions, the team built TCRbeta libraries using the immunoSEQ hsTCRbeta kit. Sequencing of the completed libraries took place using an Illumina NovaSeq 6000 S4 flow cell after they had been pooled to around 3.3 nM. On the authors' methods: Raw data preprocessing and quality control were performed with the immunoSEQ Analyzer. The analysis was restricted to productive rearrangements, with each unique CDR3 amino acid sequence defining a clonotype. Repertoire clonality was estimated as the Gini-Simpson index, which was calculated using the R package tcR. Student's t test was used to compare Gini indices, and Pearson correlation was used to assess associations with tumor size change. TCRdb took this table from immuneACCESS and kept in-frame rearrangements with V and J called. Such tables lack part of the clones; where checked against another copy, unresolved V genes explain under half of the gap, and the rest is unexplained. V and J calls and clone size are given by that table; D and trimming were obtained from the DNA. This sample lists roughly 36,000 clones; over 30% were detected once. The ten largest clones represent roughly 15% of the sample.

General conclusions and limits of the study: A higher pretreatment blood Treg/Th17 ratio correlated with both higher pretreatment blood TCRbeta clonality and lower post-treatment tumor TCRbeta clonality. Only a few patients per response group were included in the TCR analyses, and larger cohorts for validation were called for by the authors. Larger post-treatment sizes of preexisting intratumoral clones correlated with greater tumor shrinkage, suggesting expansion of preexisting clones contributed to response.

As to this clone: Its antigen remains undetermined. The record has no base qualities; no much larger clone is one base away.

The V and J ends are trimmed by 6 bases and 4 bases, leaving 16 bases between them. From its cysteine to its phenylalanine, the CDR3 spans 14 amino acids. Only CDR3 DNA remains: 42 bases, in frame from the first base. CDR1 SQVTM and CDR2 ANQGSEA were looked up in the germline V gene. In the paper's terms, the time point label means: after neoadjuvant nivolumab, at surgical resection. None of the patients had received prior systemic or radiation treatment, and all were newly diagnosed with stage II-IVA oral cavity squamous cell carcinoma. The cohort consisted of patients with HPV-negative, locally advanced oral cavity squamous cell carcinoma. The samples were obtained from a longitudinal correlative study of a single-arm phase II trial testing neoadjuvant nivolumab in oral cavity squamous cell carcinoma. Subject-matched pre- and post-treatment PBMCs and tumors from three responders and three non-responders underwent genomic DNA-based TCRbeta sequencing. The Maxwell RSC DNA from Tissue kit was used to isolate genomic DNA from tumor tissue.

Here the sequenced sample was tumor tissue, taken after nivolumab (anti-PD-1) treatment. The sequence links TRBV29-1 to TRBJ2-1, with the D gene not clear enough to name. The clonotype originates from a person aged 40-85 years with oral cavity squamous cell carcinoma. For the CDR3, the sequence is CSVGEWAQYNEQFF. The DNA sequence follows: TGCAGCGTCGGAGAGTGGGCGCAGTACAATGAGCAGTTCTTC.